This TCR beta chain was profiled in a study of shared clonotypes between healthy human individuals. Details on this clone: Its specificity is unknown.

The assay was carried out at the deep level. Method: immunoSEQ multiplex PCR; TCRdb's copy keeps in-frame clones and lacks some. The sample comprises fewer than 1.8 million clones, 98% of which are singletons, and 0.36% rests with the top ten. Study observations and caveats: The genetic and exposure-history diversity represented was limited by few donors. Non-shared clonotypes were found to have lower generation probabilities than the clonotypes that were shared by all four of the sorted-subset donors. Clonotype sharing among donors was thought likely to change with sequencing depth.

Trimming took 3 bases from V and 0 from J, leaving 8 bases between them. The length of the CDR3 is 14 residues. Per the germline V gene, CDR1 is SGHRS and CDR2 is YFSETQ. The V and J genes are TRBV5-1 and TRBJ2-3; the D gene is possibly TRBD1 (6 bases). Sequenced sample: naive CD4+ T cells sorted from blood. Subset described: CD45RA+ positively selected. The TCR originated in a young man in good health. CDR3: CASSWGPSTDTQYF. The CDR3 DNA is TGCGCCAGCAGCTGGGGGCCTAGCACAGATACGCAGTATTTT.